The 32 T cell receptor beta chains below come from one sample, sequenced in a study of OX40 agonist ivuxolimab in advanced cancers. Clones were read by immunoSEQ multiplex PCR, and TCRdb kept only the in-frame ones, dropping some. The sample has approximately 100,000 clones, approximately 85% seen once. The sequences come from CD4+ or CD8+ T cells sorted from blood, collected in a trial of the OX40 agonist ivuxolimab. The receptors stem from an adult with an advanced solid tumor such as melanoma, head and neck, liver or kidney cancer.

The V and J genes are TRBV15 and TRBJ2-2, with TRBD2 matching over 9 bases. Losses at the gene ends were 0 bases for V and 0 bases for J; bases not matched to a gene: 5. Germline V CDR1 and CDR2: LNHNV, YYDKDF (reference sequence). The CDR3 runs 18 residues. The CDR3 is CATSRDLLAGSNTGELFF. The CDR3, as DNA: TGTGCCACCAGCAGAGATCTGCTAGCGGGGTCGAACACCGGGGAGCTGTTTTTT. Combining the CDR3 with reference TRBV15 and TRBJ2-2 gives the whole variable domain DAMVIQNPRYQVTQFGKPVTLSCSQTLNHNVMYWYQQKSSQAPKLLFHYYDKDFNNEADTPDNFQSRRPNTSFCFLDIRSPGLGDTAMYLCATSRDLLAGSNTGELFFGEGSRLTVL.

The chain combines TRBV6-5 with TRBJ2-5; D unclear. Trimming pared 6 bases from V and 5 bases from J, leaving 19 bases between. This CDR3 has 15 amino acids. Looked up from germline, CDR1 is MNHEY and CDR2 is SVGAGI. CDR3 region: CASSPLGPSGETQYF. The CDR3 nucleotides are TGTGCCAGCAGCCCCTTAGGTCCTAGTGGGGAGACCCAGTACTTC.

This chain links TRBV7-8 with TRBJ2-1; TRBD2 matches 13 bases. There are 17 residues in the CDR3. V lost 1 base and J lost 6; bases outside the gene matches: 6. Germline assignment: CDR1 SGHVS and CDR2 FQNEAQ. The CDR3 DNA follows: TGTGCCAGCAGCTTAGTGGAGGGACTAGCGGGATCCAATGAGCAGTTCTTC. Its translation is CASSLVEGLAGSNEQFF.

The chain couples TRBV13 to TRBJ2-2; D is undetermined. The CDR3 covers 12 residues. V was trimmed by 1 base and J by 6 bases, leaving 3 bases between them. Germline CDR1 reads PRHDT; CDR2 reads FYEKMQ (reference sequence). DNA of the CDR3: TGTGCCAGCAGCTTAGACCCCGGGGAGCTGTTTTTT. As protein: CASSLDPGELFF.

Worth noting for this clone: A junction end diverges from the germline sequence, so it may reflect a read error. The genes are TRBV7-3 and TRBJ2-3; possible D gene TRBD2, 6 bases. The CDR3 extends over 12 amino acids. Looked up from germline, CDR1 is SGHTA and CDR2 is FQGTGA. The CDR3 is CASSPPGAGKSF. In DNA form, the CDR3 reads TGTGCCAGCAGCCCTCCCGGAGCGGGTAAATCCTTT.

The rearrangement uses TRBV9 and TRBJ1-4; D remains ambiguous. The CDR3 contains 16 residues. CDR1 and CDR2 from the germline V gene are SGDLS and YYNGEE. The germline V and J ends were trimmed by 0 bases and 0 bases, with 9 bases remaining between them. The CDR3 loop is CASSVGERATNEKLFF. The CDR3 nucleotides are TGTGCCAGCAGCGTAGGGGAGAGGGCAACTAATGAAAAACTGTTTTTT.

The V gene is TRBV6-1, the J gene TRBJ1-5; perhaps TRBD1 as D (5 bases). The CDR3 has 14 residues. CDR1 and CDR2 (germline): MNHNS, SASEGT. The germline V and J ends were trimmed by 3 bases and 4 bases, with 10 bases remaining between them. Here the CDR3 reads CASSEVWGNQPQHF. The CDR3 bases are TGTGCCAGCAGTGAGGTTTGGGGGAATCAGCCCCAGCATTTT.

This clone was seen a handful of times. The chain uses TRBV5-6 and TRBJ2-7; D is ambiguous. The CDR3 covers 12 residues. Germline-derived CDR1 and CDR2 are SGHDT and YYEEEE. The V gene lost 3 bases and the J gene lost 3 bases, with 7 bases spanning the gap. DNA of the CDR3: TGTGCCAGCAGCTACGGAAACTACGAGCAGTACTTC. It is translated as CASSYGNYEQYF. Full variable domain (outside the CDR3, taken from reference TRBV5-6 and TRBJ2-7): DAGVTQSPTHLIKTRGQQVTLRCSPKSGHDTVSWYQQALGQGPQFIFQYYEEEERQRGNFPDRFSGHQFPNYSSELNVNALLLGDSALYLCASSYGNYEQYFGPGTRLTVT.

The rearrangement joins TRBV23-1 to TRBJ1-6; 7 bases line up with TRBD1. TRBV23-1 is classed as an ORF, of uncertain function. With V trimmed by 8 bases and J by 7 bases, 8 bases remained unmatched. CDR3 size: 14 residues. CDR3 region: CASGCPGQNSPLHF. The CDR3 nucleotides are TGCGCCAGCGGATGTCCGGGACAGAATTCACCCCTCCACTTT.

This clone has a handful of counts. The V call is TRBV21-1, the J call TRBJ2-2; TRBD1 reflects the table's D call only, with no check against the DNA. TRBV21-1 is a pseudogene locus. CDR3 length: 17 amino acids. As DNA, the CDR3 is TGTGCCAGCAGCAAGGGAACAGGGGGCGTCGACACCGGGGAGCTGTTTTTT. Its protein is CASSKGTGGVDTGELFF.

This chain uses TRBV18 with TRBJ1-1; D call uncertain. Germline lookup yields CDR1 KGHSH and CDR2 LQKENI. The CDR3 totals 14 residues. Trimming removed 4 bases at V and 4 bases at J, with 13 bases between. This CDR3 is CASSQTFPSTEAFF. The CDR3 nucleotides read TGTGCCAGCTCACAGACATTTCCGAGCACTGAAGCTTTCTTT.

The chain recombines TRBV10-1 with TRBJ2-2; D possibly corresponds to TRBD2 (6 bases). The CDR3 loop spans 14 amino acids. Germline loops: CDR1 WNHNN, CDR2 SYGVQD (reference sequence). V shed 1 base and J shed 6 bases, with 9 bases lying between them. CDR3 nucleotide sequence: TGCGCCAGCAGTGAGTTGCGGGGCGCCGGGGAGCTGTTTTTT. It encodes CASSELRGAGELFF.

This rearrangement joins TRBV28 to TRBJ2-3; D uncertain. The germline V and J ends were trimmed by 8 bases and 2 bases, with 23 bases remaining between them. This CDR3 is built from 17 residues. The V gene's germline CDR1 is MDHEN and CDR2 SYDVKM. DNA of the CDR3: TGTGCCAGCGGATCCGGAATCGGGCCCATTCTCACAGATACGCAGTATTTT. Translated: CASGSGIGPILTDTQYF.

This rearrangement joins TRBV12-2 to TRBJ2-7. TRBV12-2 is classified as a pseudogene. This CDR3 has 19 amino acids. For the CDR3, the DNA is TGTGCAAGTCGCAACCCCATTCAGACCGGGGCCTCTCATACCTACGAGCAGTACTTC. Translated: CASRNPIQTGASHTYEQYF.

The chain has TRBV6-5 and TRBJ1-1, with D possibly TRBD1 on 6 matching bases. CDR3 size: 12 residues. The V and J ends lost 6 bases and 12 bases respectively, with 17 bases between them. CDR1 MNHEY and CDR2 SVGAGI come from the germline V gene. The CDR3 coding sequence is TGTGCCAGCAGCTGGTCGGGGGGCAAAACTTTCTTT. Amino acid sequence: CASSWSGGKTFF.

The genes are TRBV6-5 and TRBJ2-7, with D possibly being TRBD1 (5 bases). The CDR3 sequence is 13 residues long. The V and J ends lost 5 bases and 5 bases respectively, with 13 bases between them. The germline gives CDR1 MNHEY, CDR2 SVGAGI. CDR3 sequence: CASSGQGSHEQYF. CDR3 nucleotide sequence: TGTGCCAGCAGTGGGCAGGGTAGTCACGAGCAGTACTTC.

The chain has TRBV7-6 and TRBJ2-1; 10 positions match TRBD2. The germline CDR1 and CDR2 sequences are SGHVS and FNYEAQ. Unmatched junction bases numbered 4, after V lost 5 bases and J lost 3 bases. The CDR3 runs to 15 residues. The CDR3 here is CASSQRLAGYNEQFF. The CDR3 bases are TGTGCCAGCAGCCAGAGACTAGCGGGCTACAATGAGCAGTTCTTC. The full variable domain, completed using reference TRBV7-6 and TRBJ2-1, is GAGVSQSPRYKVTKRGQDVALRCDPISGHVSLYWYRQALGQGPEFLTYFNYEAQQDKSGLPNDRFSAERPEGSISTLTIQRTEQRDSAMYRCASSQRLAGYNEQFFGPGTRLTVL.

The CDR3 DNA reads TGTGCCAGCAGCCCGGAATGGGCAGTCTCCTACAATGAGCAGTTCTTC. Protein sequence: CASSPEWAVSYNEQFF. This chain joins TRBV6-4 and TRBJ2-1; D is unclear. Germline V gene sequence: CDR1 MRHNA, CDR2 SNTAGT. The CDR3 runs 16 residues. The V and J ends lost 6 bases and 0 bases respectively, with 15 bases between them.

The chain recombines TRBV28 with TRBJ1-4; 7 bases line up with TRBD1. CDR1 and CDR2 from the germline V gene are MDHEN and SYDVKM. Trimming cost V 6 bases and J 10 bases; bases outside gene matches: 5. This CDR3 contains 12 residues. CDR3: CASSPTGVKLFF. In DNA form, the CDR3 reads TGTGCCAGCAGCCCCACAGGGGTAAAACTGTTTTTT.

The chain links TRBV4-1 to TRBJ2-3; the match to TRBD2 covers 9 bases. The CDR3 is made up of 15 amino acids. V dropped 1 base and J dropped 1; count of bases not matched to a gene: 0. Germline V CDR1 and CDR2: MGHRA, YSYEKL. The CDR3 loop is CASSQASGGTDTQYF. The CDR3 DNA reads TGCGCCAGCAGCCAAGCTAGCGGGGGCACAGATACGCAGTATTTT.

The chain employs TRBV14 and TRBJ2-5, with unresolved D. Germline CDR1 and CDR2: SGHDN and FVKESK. The CDR3 is made up of 15 amino acids. The V end lost 0 bases, the J end lost 5 bases, and 13 bases lay between the germline ends. CDR3 coding DNA: TGTGCCAGCAGCCAAGAGCCCGGGTTTTGGGAGACCCAGTACTTC. Translation: CASSQEPGFWETQYF.

This chain joins TRBV6-4 and TRBJ2-1; the match to TRBD2 covers 12 bases. Germline V gene lookup returns CDR1 MRHNA and CDR2 SNTAGT. The CDR3 is 15 amino acids. After removal of 0 bases from V and 7 bases from J, the junction contained 1 base not matched to a gene. CDR3: CASSDSTSGSNEQFF. DNA of the CDR3: TGTGCCAGCAGTGACTCGACTAGCGGGAGTAATGAGCAGTTCTTC.

The chain recombines TRBV7-9 with TRBJ2-1; D possibly corresponds to TRBD1 (6 bases). Germline V CDR1 and CDR2: SEHNR, FQNEAQ (reference sequence). The CDR3 consists of 15 residues. Trimming took 5 bases from V and 5 from J, leaving 16 bases between them. CDR3: CASSLRGLENNEQFF. CDR3 in DNA: TGTGCCAGCAGCCTCAGGGGTCTCGAAAACAATGAGCAGTTCTTC.

The V call is TRBV18, the J call TRBJ1-1; D is unclear. The CDR3 runs 13 residues. Germline values: CDR1 KGHSH, CDR2 LQKENI. V shed 5 bases and J shed 7 bases, with 14 bases lying between them. The CDR3, as DNA: TGTGCCAGCTCATCAGCTCAGATTTATGAAGCTTTCTTT. Protein product: CASSSAQIYEAFF.

In this sample, this clone turned up once. This chain uses TRBV5-4 with TRBJ2-6; D may be TRBD1 (6 bases). CDR1 SGHNT and CDR2 YYREEE come from the germline V gene (reference sequence). The CDR3 is 16 amino acids. The V end lost 4 bases, the J end lost 1 base, and 12 bases lay between the germline ends. CDR3 protein: CASSLSTGSGANVLTF. For the CDR3, the DNA is TGTGCCAGCAGCCTCTCTACAGGGTCTGGGGCCAACGTCCTGACTTTC.

The chain joins TRBV19 to TRBJ2-3; D unclear. Germline lookup yields CDR1 LNHDA and CDR2 SQIVND (reference sequence). V lost 10 bases and J 4 bases, leaving 18 bases between the germline ends. The CDR3 is 14 amino acids. CDR3 amino acids: CATRPGLFSDTQYF. CDR3 nucleotide sequence: TGTGCCACCCGACCCGGTTTGTTCTCAGATACGCAGTATTTT.

The CDR3 spells CASSFLAGEKETQYF. The DNA for the CDR3 is TGCGCCAGCAGCTTCCTAGCGGGGGAGAAAGAGACCCAGTACTTC. V usage is TRBV5-1 and J usage is TRBJ2-5; 10 positions match TRBD2. With V trimmed by 2 bases and J by 3 bases, 4 bases remained unmatched. Germline V gene data show CDR1 as SGHRS and CDR2 as YFSETQ. This CDR3 contains 15 residues.

This clone was detected once. CDR3 bases: TGTGCCAGCTCACCAGGCGGGAGTACCCCTAAGCAGTTCTTC. Translating it yields CASSPGGSTPKQFF. This rearrangement joins TRBV18 to TRBJ2-1; 7 bases agree with TRBD2. Trimming at V came to 2 bases and at J to 11 bases, leaving 9 bases not matched to a gene. The CDR3 loop spans 14 amino acids. Germline assignment: CDR1 KGHSH and CDR2 LQKENI.

The V call is TRBV25-1, the J call TRBJ2-7; 9 bases align to TRBD1. V lost 3 bases and J lost 1; bases outside the gene matches: 7. The CDR3 covers 16 residues. Germline V gene data show CDR1 as MGHDK and CDR2 as SYGVNS. The DNA of the CDR3 is TGTGCCAGCAGTGATTACTACAGGGGGCAATCCTACGAGCAGTACTTC. Its translation is CASSDYYRGQSYEQYF.

This chain links TRBV6-6 with TRBJ1-5, with D perhaps TRBD1 (6 bases). The germline V gene encodes CDR1 MNHNY and CDR2 SVGAGI (reference sequence). This CDR3 comprises 14 residues. V lost 4 bases and J lost 2, with 9 bases in between. CDR3 region: CASSSRGGNQPQHF. The CDR3, as DNA: TGTGCCAGCAGTTCCAGGGGAGGCAATCAGCCCCAGCATTTT.

The chain uses TRBV6-8 and TRBJ2-7; TRBD1 might be the D (5 bases). Between the trimmed V and J ends, which lost 6 bases and 6 bases, there was a span of 18 bases. This CDR3 region has 14 residues. Germline CDR1 MNHGY, CDR2 SAAAGT. CDR3 in amino acids: CASRETVGLREQYF. DNA for the CDR3: TGTGCCAGCAGAGAGACAGTCGGGTTACGCGAGCAGTACTTC.

The gene calls are TRBV11-3 and TRBJ2-5; TRBD2 aligns across 9 bases. The CDR3 contains 16 residues. J gave up 5 bases and V 2 bases, and 9 bases lay outside the gene matches. The germline V gene encodes CDR1 SGHNT and CDR2 YENEEA. The CDR3 region is CASSLNGGRAEETQYF. DNA of the CDR3: TGTGCCAGCAGCTTAAACGGCGGGAGGGCCGAGGAGACCCAGTACTTC.